This T cell receptor (beta chain) derives from a study of blood T cell repertoires in COVID-19. Background on the study: Samples taken during acute and convalescent COVID-19 were collected in the United States, Italy and Spain.

The CDR3 covers 15 residues. V was pared by 0 bases and J by 12 bases, with 18 bases between. CDR1 and CDR2 (germline): MRHNA, SNTAGT. The protocol was immunoSEQ multiplex PCR, while the TCRdb copy is restricted to in-frame clones and leaves out a portion. Among some 70,000 clones listed, over 70% were seen once. This clone was seen just once. The clonotype comes from a man aged 45 to 65 with active COVID-19. The chain links TRBV6-4 to TRBJ2-1, with TRBD2 as a possible D gene (6 bases). The sequenced material came from peripheral blood. CDR3: CASSDSLGGVKLQFF. The DNA for the CDR3 is TGTGCCAGCAGTGACTCGTTGGGGGGAGTAAAGTTGCAGTTCTTC.